Listed below are T cell receptor beta chains from one sample, sequenced in a study of blood T cell repertoires in COVID-19. Using immunoSEQ multiplex PCR, the repertoire was profiled, and TCRdb retains in-frame clones only, with some absent. The sample has about 130,000 clones; approximately 84% are singletons. Material: peripheral blood. These receptors all come from a woman between 50 and 59 years old who had recovered from COVID-19. The CDR3 runs from the conserved cysteine through the conserved F or W. The D gene is left open where the match is weak. The size entry is marked missing in some rows and otherwise reads once, few, many or a size class.

D gene,V gene,clone size,J gene,CDR3 protein,CDR3 DNA
.,TRBV9,.,TRBJ2-2,CASSAELTGELFF,TGTGCCAGCAGCGCAGAATTAACCGGGGAGCTGTTTTTT
.,TRBV6-6,once,TRBJ2-4,CASSSHAQGMKNIQYF,TGTGCCAGCAGTTCACACGCACAGGGAATGAAAAACATTCAGTACTTC
TRBD1,TRBV6-5,.,TRBJ2-7,CASSFSGTEGYEQYF,TGTGCCAGCAGTTTCTCCGGGACAGAGGGCTACGAGCAGTACTTC
TRBD1,TRBV30,.,TRBJ1-4,CAWRAQGQGKKLFF,TGTGCCTGGAGGGCACAGGGGCAAGGCAAAAAACTGTTTTTT
.,TRBV7-9,.,TRBJ2-1,CASSLGDEQFF,TGTGCCAGCTCCCTAGGGGATGAGCAGTTCTTC
.,TRBV7-3,.,TRBJ1-1,CASSGTLGSTEAFF,TGTGCCAGCAGCGGTACCCTCGGGTCCACTGAAGCTTTCTTT
TRBD1,TRBV7-9,.,TRBJ2-7,CASREGQGAAYEQYF,TGTGCCAGCAGGGAGGGACAGGGGGCTGCCTACGAGCAGTACTTC
TRBD1,TRBV5-1,.,TRBJ2-5,CASSFDRAETQYF,TGCGCCAGCAGCTTCGACAGGGCGGAGACCCAGTACTTC
.,TRBV7-9,.,TRBJ2-2,CASTKRQPGELFF,TGTGCCAGCACAAAAAGACAACCCGGGGAGCTGTTTTTT
.,TRBV18,once,TRBJ2-7,CASLSGQGPGGEQYF,TGTGCCAGCTTGTCCGGTCAGGGGCCTGGTGGTGAGCAGTACTTC
.,TRBV7-9,.,TRBJ1-5,CASSLGSGNQPQHF,TGTGCCAGCAGCTTAGGAAGCGGCAATCAGCCCCAGCATTTT
.,TRBV4-2,few,TRBJ2-5,CASSQDPLTETQYF,TGTGCCAGCAGCCAAGATCCCCTAACGGAGACCCAGTACTTC
.,TRBV19,.,TRBJ1-2,CASIPRAGQNNYGYTF,TGTGCCAGTATCCCCCGAGCGGGGCAGAATAACTATGGCTACACCTTC
TRBD1,TRBV19,once,TRBJ1-6,CASSDRDNSPLHF,TGTGCCAGTAGTGACAGGGATAATTCACCCCTCCACTTT
TRBD2,TRBV4-2,.,TRBJ2-5,CASSQDGIAGETQYF,TGTGCCAGCAGCCAAGATGGGATAGCGGGGGAGACCCAGTACTTC
TRBD1,TRBV7-9,.,TRBJ1-2,CASSVGQEYGYTF,TGTGCCAGCAGCGTGGGACAGGAATATGGCTACACCTTC
TRBD1,TRBV2,.,TRBJ1-6,CASRIGRQGRDSSPLHF,TGTGCCAGCAGAATTGGAAGACAGGGTCGGGACAGTTCACCCCTCCACTTT
.,TRBV7-2,.,TRBJ1-2,CASSLDGHRANYGYTF,TGTGCCAGCAGCTTAGACGGCCACAGGGCAAACTATGGCTACACCTTC
.,TRBV18,.,TRBJ2-4,CASSPQLLRPRGHENIQYF,TGTGCCAGCTCACCACAGTTATTAAGACCGCGGGGGCACGAAAACATTCAGTACTTC
.,TRBV11-3,once,TRBJ2-1,CASSFRYNEQFF,TGTGCCAGCAGCTTTCGCTATAATGAGCAGTTCTTC
TRBD1,TRBV9,.,TRBJ1-3,CASSAGGTDSGNTIYF,TGTGCCAGCAGCGCCGGCGGGACAGACTCTGGAAACACCATATATTTT
.,TRBV7-2,.,TRBJ2-7,CASSLVYQGGEQYF,TGTGCCAGCAGCTTAGTTTATCAGGGGGGCGAGCAGTACTTC
.,TRBV12-3/TRBV12-4,.,TRBJ1-1,CASIKWGDTEAFF,TGTGCCAGCATTAAGTGGGGGGACACTGAAGCTTTCTTT
.,TRBV6-5,.,TRBJ2-7,CASSYRGAGSYEQYF,TGTGCCAGCAGTTACAGGGGTGCGGGATCCTACGAGCAGTACTTC
.,TRBV3-1/TRBV3-2,.,TRBJ1-1,CASRRGNTEAFF,TGTGCCAGCAGGAGAGGCAACACTGAAGCTTTCTTT
TRBD1,TRBV6-1,.,TRBJ2-2,CASSEDRLPRNTGELFF,TGTGCCAGCAGTGAGGACAGGCTCCCGCGAAACACCGGGGAGCTGTTTTTT
.,TRBV20-1,.,TRBJ1-2,CSARDRVGYTF,TGCAGTGCTAGAGATCGGGTGGGCTACACCTTC
TRBD1,TRBV5-1,.,TRBJ1-4,CASSSDPGQLREKLFF,TGCGCCAGCAGCTCTGATCCGGGACAGCTCCGTGAAAAACTGTTTTTT
.,TRBV4-1,.,TRBJ2-2,CASSQERARNTGELFF,TGCGCCAGCAGCCAAGAGAGGGCTCGGAACACCGGGGAGCTGTTTTTT
TRBD1,TRBV5-6,.,TRBJ1-2,CASRRQGRDYGYTF,TGTGCCAGCAGGAGACAGGGTCGAGACTATGGCTACACCTTC
.,TRBV7-2,.,TRBJ1-4,CASSLQALGEKLFF,TGTGCCAGCAGCCTCCAGGCGTTGGGTGAAAAACTGTTTTTT
.,TRBV7-9,.,TRBJ2-1,CASSLGSRGLGSPRNEQFF,TGTGCCAGCAGCTTAGGATCTAGGGGTTTGGGCTCCCCTAGAAATGAGCAGTTCTTC
.,TRBV5-1,.,TRBJ2-2,CASSEVQGAGELFF,TGCGCCAGCAGCGAAGTACAGGGTGCCGGGGAGCTGTTTTTT
.,TRBV10-2,.,TRBJ1-2,CASSGSGDYGYTF,TGCGCCAGCAGTGGATCGGGGGATTATGGCTACACCTTC
TRBD2,TRBV2,few,TRBJ2-3,CASSQRGATDTQYF,TGTGCCAGCAGTCAGCGGGGGGCCACAGATACGCAGTATTTT
TRBD2,TRBV4-3,.,TRBJ2-7,CASSQGLAGPVYEQYF,TGCGCCAGCAGCCAAGGGCTAGCGGGTCCAGTATACGAGCAGTACTTC
.,TRBV7-9,.,TRBJ1-5,CASSLGAGINQPQHF,TGTGCCAGCAGCTTAGGGGCAGGGATAAATCAGCCCCAGCATTTT
.,TRBV7-9,.,TRBJ1-6,CASSLRASYNSPLHF,TGTGCCAGCAGCTTGCGGGCATCCTATAATTCACCCCTCCACTTT
TRBD2,TRBV6-5,.,TRBJ2-4,CASRTSENIQYF,TGTGCCAGCAGGACTAGCGAAAACATTCAGTACTTC
.,TRBV6-2/TRBV6-3,.,TRBJ1-5,CASSFRTDNQPQHF,TGTGCCAGCAGTTTTAGGACAGACAATCAGCCCCAGCATTTT
.,TRBV18,.,TRBJ1-1,CASSPSGNTEAFF,TGTGCCAGCTCACCGTCAGGCAACACTGAAGCTTTCTTT
TRBD2,TRBV29-1,.,TRBJ2-1,CSARLAGGPYNEQFF,TGCAGCGCCCGACTAGCGGGAGGCCCTTACAATGAGCAGTTCTTC
.,TRBV7-2,.,TRBJ1-2,CASSPGLINYGYTF,TGTGCCAGCAGCCCTGGACTGATTAACTATGGCTACACCTTC
.,TRBV4-2,.,TRBJ1-6,CASSQEVVNNSPLHF,TGTGCCAGCAGCCAAGAGGTAGTGAATAATTCACCCCTCCACTTT
TRBD2,TRBV18,.,TRBJ2-1,CASSPRLAVDNEQFF,TGTGCCAGCTCACCGAGACTAGCGGTTGACAATGAGCAGTTCTTC
TRBD2,TRBV2,.,TRBJ2-5,CASRLAGSLETQYF,TGTGCCAGCAGACTAGCGGGATCTTTGGAGACCCAGTACTTC
TRBD2,TRBV5-1,.,TRBJ2-2,CASSRGDTGELFF,TGCGCCAGCAGTCGGGGGGACACCGGGGAGCTGTTTTTT
.,TRBV2,.,TRBJ2-1,CASRATGLNEQFF,TGTGCCAGCAGGGCGACTGGCCTTAATGAGCAGTTCTTC